One sample yielded the 14 T cell receptor beta chains listed below, sequenced in a study of blood T cell repertoires in COVID-19. Repertoires were generated with immunoSEQ multiplex PCR, while TCRdb's copy carries only in-frame clones and drops some. The sample lists roughly 200,000 clones, approximately 90% occurring once. Sequenced: peripheral blood. These receptors were collected from a man between 50 and 59 years old with COVID-19, enrolled during active disease.

The chain uses TRBV29-1 and TRBJ1-2; possible D gene TRBD1, 5 bases. CDR1 SQVTM and CDR2 ANQGSEA come from the germline V gene. The CDR3 runs to 14 residues. Trimming took 4 bases from V and 6 from J, leaving 18 bases between them. The DNA for the CDR3 is TGCAGCGTTGGGGGACTTTACCGAGTGGATGGCTACACCTTC. Translating it yields CSVGGLYRVDGYTF.

The chain couples TRBV5-1 to TRBJ2-7; 10 bases are a match to TRBD1. The trim removed 0 bases at V and 6 bases at J, leaving 3 bases unmatched. Per the germline V gene, CDR1 is SGHRS and CDR2 is YFSETQ. This CDR3 comprises 14 residues. The CDR3 nucleotides read TGCGCCAGCAGCTTGGGACAGGGGGCTGTCGAGCAGTACTTC. Protein sequence: CASSLGQGAVEQYF.

The chain employs TRBV5-5 and TRBJ1-5; the match to TRBD1 covers 8 bases. The CDR3 is 15 amino acids. Germline CDR1 reads SGHKS; CDR2 reads YYEKEE (reference sequence). The V segment lost 0 bases and the J segment 7 bases; nucleotides outside the gene matches: 6. CDR3 amino acids: CASSLAQGAEQPQHF. The CDR3 DNA reads as TGTGCCAGCAGCTTGGCCCAGGGGGCTGAACAGCCCCAGCATTTT.

V usage is TRBV4-3 and J usage is TRBJ2-3; tentative D call: TRBD2 (6 bases). V lost 4 bases and J lost 3, with 20 bases in between. This CDR3 region has 17 residues. CDR1 is LGHNA and CDR2 is YSLEER in the germline V gene. CDR3 region: CASSPGSTVVGTDTQYF. As DNA, the CDR3 is TGCGCCAGCAGCCCCGGGAGCACGGTCGTCGGGACAGATACGCAGTATTTT.

This rearrangement joins TRBV21-1 to TRBJ2-1; the DNA was not compared with TRBD1, the D call given in the table. TRBV21-1 constitutes a pseudogene. The CDR3 runs 16 residues. The CDR3 DNA reads TGTGCCAGCAGCAAACCCCGGACAGGGGTGGACAATGAGCAGTTCTTC. Translating it yields CASSKPRTGVDNEQFF.

This clone has a handful of counts. V is TRBV4-3 and J is TRBJ1-3; tentatively, D is TRBD1 (6 bases). V lost 1 base to trimming and J lost 0 bases, with 13 bases between them. Germline values: CDR1 LGHNA, CDR2 YSLEER. The CDR3 covers 17 residues. CDR3 in DNA: TGCGCCAGCAGCCAAGTTTCAGGGGCCAGCTCTGGAAACACCATATATTTT. Its protein is CASSQVSGASSGNTIYF.

This sequence joins TRBV6-5 and TRBJ2-2; 9 nucleotides align to TRBD1. This CDR3 is 15 amino acids long. Germline CDR1 reads MNHEY; CDR2 reads SVGAGI. Germline trimming cut 5 bases from V and 4 bases from J; bases unmatched to any gene: 5. The CDR3: CASSLRQGVTGELFF. The CDR3, as DNA: TGTGCCAGCAGTCTGCGACAGGGGGTCACCGGGGAGCTGTTTTTT.

The chain recombines TRBV9 with TRBJ2-7; 8 bases agree with TRBD2. Trimming removed 0 bases from V and 3 bases from J; junction bases left unmatched: 2. The CDR3 is 14 residues long. Germline CDR1 and CDR2: SGDLS and YYNGEE. The CDR3, as DNA: TGTGCCAGCAGCGTAGCGGGGACTAGCTACGAGCAGTACTTC. Translation gives CASSVAGTSYEQYF.

V is TRBV3-1 (or the pseudogene TRBV3-2) and J is TRBJ1-2; 9 bases map to TRBD1. Germline loops: CDR1 LGHDT, CDR2 YNNKEL (reference sequence). Trimming cost V 6 bases and J 8 bases; bases outside gene matches: 7. The CDR3 is made up of 13 amino acids. The CDR3 reads CASRPGQGGGYTF. The CDR3 nucleotides are TGTGCCAGCAGACCGGGACAGGGTGGGGGCTACACCTTC.

The chain combines TRBV7-9 with TRBJ2-5, with TRBD1 matching 8 bases. With V trimmed by 5 bases and J by 4 bases, 3 bases remained unmatched. The CDR3 is made up of 13 amino acids. CDR1 is SEHNR, CDR2 FQNEAQ, per germline (reference sequence). CDR3 amino acids: CASSPQGGETQYF. The CDR3 DNA follows: TGTGCCAGCAGCCCACAGGGGGGAGAGACCCAGTACTTC. Complete variable domain (other parts from reference TRBV7-9 and TRBJ2-5): DTGVSQNPRHKITKRGQNVTFRCDPISEHNRLYWYRQTLGQGPEFLTYFQNEAQLEKSRLLSDRFSAERPKGSFSTLEIQRTEQGDSAMYLCASSPQGGETQYFGPGTRLLVL.

This chain connects TRBV7-9 to TRBJ2-2; 8 bases line up with TRBD1. The CDR3 has 15 residues. The junction had 9 bases not matched to a gene; V was cut back by 5 bases and J by 7 bases. Germline V CDR1 and CDR2: SEHNR, FQNEAQ (reference sequence). The CDR3 sequence: CASSKETGALGELFF. The CDR3 bases are TGTGCCAGCAGCAAGGAGACAGGGGCACTCGGGGAGCTGTTTTTT. Complete variable domain (other parts from reference TRBV7-9 and TRBJ2-2): DTGVSQNPRHKITKRGQNVTFRCDPISEHNRLYWYRQTLGQGPEFLTYFQNEAQLEKSRLLSDRFSAERPKGSFSTLEIQRTEQGDSAMYLCASSKETGALGELFFGEGSRLTVL.

The chain employs TRBV20-1 and TRBJ1-3; tentatively, D is TRBD1 (5 bases). The CDR3 is made up of 17 amino acids. Looked up from germline, CDR1 is DFQATT and CDR2 is SNEGSKA (reference sequence). V was clipped by 3 bases and J by 9 bases, with 27 bases between them. The CDR3 bases are TGCAGTGCTAGTCGATCAAGTGACAGCCTCGCCCTTAGCACCATATATTTT. It is translated as CSASRSSDSLALSTIYF.

This clone was detected only a few times. The chain links TRBV18 to TRBJ2-2; no definite D call. The CDR3 has 16 residues. V was pared by 1 base and J by 2 bases, with 11 bases between. CDR1 and CDR2 from the germline V gene are KGHSH and LQKENI. DNA of the CDR3: TGTGCCAGCTCACCACTACCAGAATCTAACACCGGGGAGCTGTTTTTT. It encodes CASSPLPESNTGELFF.

This chain uses TRBV6-5 with TRBJ2-5, with D tentatively TRBD2 (6 bases). The CDR3 runs to 12 residues. V dropped 8 bases and J dropped 5 bases, with 12 bases sitting between them. Germline V lookup: CDR1 MNHEY, CDR2 SVGAGI. The CDR3 is CASGPGTETQYF. CDR3 DNA sequence: TGTGCCAGCGGTCCGGGGACTGAGACCCAGTACTTC.